A single sample gave rise to the 18 T cell receptor beta chains below, sequenced in a study of blood T cell repertoires in COVID-19. The assay was immunoSEQ multiplex PCR, and TCRdb's table has in-frame clones only and misses some. The sample comprises about 130,000 clones, about four fifths of which are singletons, and about 18% rests with the top ten. The source material was peripheral blood. All receptors derive from a man older than 75 with acute or convalescent COVID-19.

The CDR3 sequence: CASRPLDFRAYEQYF. The CDR3 coding sequence is TGTGCAAGTCGCCCCCTGGACTTTAGGGCCTACGAGCAGTACTTC. This chain connects TRBV12-2 to TRBJ2-7; the tabulated D call, TRBD2, remains unverified against the DNA. TRBV12-2 is a documented pseudogene. This CDR3 contains 15 residues.

V is TRBV7-8 and J is TRBJ2-7, with 9 positions matching TRBD1. V lost 5 bases and J lost 1; bases outside the gene matches: 9. The CDR3 is made up of 16 amino acids. CDR1 SGHVS and CDR2 FQNEAQ come from the germline V gene. The CDR3 spells CASSHLQGAGSYEQYF. The CDR3 DNA sequence: TGTGCCAGCAGCCACCTACAGGGGGCAGGGTCCTACGAGCAGTACTTC.

The V and J genes are TRBV7-2 and TRBJ2-3, with TRBD1 identical over 11 bases. V was clipped by 10 bases and J by 6 bases; unmatched bases: 15. Per germline, CDR1 SGHTA and CDR2 FQGNSA. This CDR3 has 16 residues. The CDR3 DNA follows: TGTGCCACCTCGAGGCTAGGACAGGGGGCTTGGGATACGCAGTATTTT. This codes for CATSRLGQGAWDTQYF.

The table lists this clone with many counts. V gene TRBV30 combines with J gene TRBJ2-2; TRBD1 matches at 7 bases. V lost 4 bases, J lost 5 bases, and 7 bases stayed unmatched. Looked up from germline, CDR1 is GTSNPN and CDR2 is SVGIG (reference sequence). The CDR3 runs 14 residues. CDR3 loop: CAWTWTGATGELFF. The CDR3 DNA reads TGTGCCTGGACTTGGACAGGTGCGACCGGGGAGCTGTTTTTT.

This clone was found once. Other nucleotide sequences from this sample produce the same CDR3. The chain combines TRBV30 with TRBJ2-2; 12 bases agree with TRBD1. The CDR3 loop spans 17 amino acids. Trimming cost V 5 bases and J 6 bases; bases outside gene matches: 13. Germline lookup yields CDR1 GTSNPN and CDR2 SVGIG (reference sequence). The CDR3 region is CAWRGGGTGGAAGELFF. The DNA for the CDR3 is TGTGCCTGGCGGGGGGGAGGGACAGGGGGCGCGGCCGGGGAGCTGTTTTTT.

The chain has TRBV3-1 (or the pseudogene TRBV3-2) and TRBJ2-7, with 10 bases fitting TRBD1. Germline CDR1 LGHDT, CDR2 YNNKEL (reference sequence). CDR3 length: 17 residues. V shed 2 bases and J 6 bases; nucleotides not matched to a gene: 13. The chain's CDR3 is CASSQRYLGQGKGEQYF. The DNA of the CDR3 is TGTGCCAGCAGCCAACGGTATTTGGGACAGGGGAAAGGCGAGCAGTACTTC.

This clone was seen repeatedly, ten times or more. The CDR3 coding sequence is TGTGCCAGCAGCTTTACAGGGGGGGGTACCTCTGAAGCTTTCTTT. This gives the protein CASSFTGGGTSEAFF. The gene calls are TRBV5-5 and TRBJ1-1, with 8 positions matching TRBD1. The CDR3 runs to 15 residues. After removal of 2 bases from V and 6 bases from J, the junction contained 9 bases not matched to a gene. Germline V gene sequence: CDR1 SGHKS, CDR2 YYEKEE (reference sequence).

The chain combines TRBV19 with TRBJ1-4; 10 bases line up with TRBD1. The CDR3 extends over 14 amino acids. Looked up from germline, CDR1 is LNHDA and CDR2 is SQIVND (reference sequence). J gave up 6 bases and V 10 bases, and 8 bases lay outside the gene matches. The CDR3 spells CATNYGTGDEKLFF. The CDR3 region has the DNA TGTGCCACCAATTACGGGACAGGGGATGAAAAACTGTTTTTT.

The J gene is TRBJ1-2, the V gene TRBV2; 7 bases fit TRBD1. In germline, CDR1 is SNHLY, CDR2 FYNNEI. V was clipped by 6 bases and J by 4 bases; unmatched bases: 11. The CDR3 spans 15 residues. This CDR3 is CASSLMDRPLYGYTF. Here the CDR3 DNA reads TGTGCCAGCAGCCTCATGGACAGGCCTCTCTATGGCTACACCTTC.

The DNA for the CDR3 is TGTGCCAGCAGTCCCCCGGGACAGTACAATGAGCAGTTCTTC. It specifies CASSPPGQYNEQFF. This sequence joins TRBV7-9 and TRBJ2-1; 7 positions agree with TRBD1. The CDR3 is 14 amino acids. The V and J ends lost 6 bases and 4 bases, in that order; junction bases with no gene match: 6. The germline V gene has CDR1 SEHNR and CDR2 FQNEAQ (reference sequence).

The V call is TRBV5-1, the J call TRBJ1-3; D is unresolved. The length of the CDR3 is 13 residues. V was clipped by 5 bases and J by 4 bases, with 10 bases between them. Germline lookup yields CDR1 SGHRS and CDR2 YFSETQ. CDR3 residues: CASRPGRGNTIYF. CDR3 bases: TGCGCCAGCAGACCAGGCCGGGGAAACACCATATATTTT.

The chain's CDR3 is CASSQALSLTGVTYGYTF. The CDR3 nucleotides are TGCGCCAGCAGCCAAGCCCTTAGCCTTACAGGGGTAACCTATGGCTACACCTTC. The chain is built from TRBV4-1 and TRBJ1-2; 7 nucleotides line up with TRBD1. The germline V gene has CDR1 MGHRA and CDR2 YSYEKL. J was trimmed by 4 bases and V by 1 base; bases with no gene match: 15. The CDR3 runs 18 residues.

V and J are TRBV18 and TRBJ2-6, with D possibly matching TRBD1 (6 bases). Germline assignment: CDR1 KGHSH and CDR2 LQKENI. V lost 2 bases to trimming and J lost 0 bases, with 17 bases between them. This CDR3 is built from 19 residues. CDR3 bases: TGTGCCAGCTCACCAATACGTCCAGGGGCCAGCTCTGGGGCCAACGTCCTGACTTTC. Its protein product is CASSPIRPGASSGANVLTF.

This chain connects TRBV15 to TRBJ1-4; no reliable D call. V lost 1 base to trimming and J lost 5 bases, with 5 bases between them. From germline, CDR1 is LNHNV and CDR2 YYDKDF (reference sequence). The CDR3 covers 13 residues. The CDR3 region has the DNA TGTGCCACCAGCAGAGGAGGGAATGAAAAACTGTTTTTT. Residues: CATSRGGNEKLFF.

By share, this clone ranks as medium-sized (0.01 to 0.1%). The V gene is TRBV5-1, the J gene TRBJ2-1, with TRBD2 identical over 9 bases. This CDR3 has 16 amino acids. V dropped 0 bases and J dropped 15; count of bases not matched to a gene: 16. Germline V lookup: CDR1 SGHRS, CDR2 YFSETQ. CDR3 nucleotides: TGCGCCAGCAGCTTGGAGGGCGGGGGGGCGTTGGGGAGCCGGTTCTTC. Its translation is CASSLEGGGALGSRFF.

The V and J genes are TRBV7-2 and TRBJ2-6; D is perhaps TRBD1 (7 bases). The ends were cut back, 5 bases at V and 0 bases at J, with 20 bases in the middle. From germline, CDR1 is SGHTA and CDR2 FQGNSA. This CDR3 has 19 amino acids. The CDR3 protein is CASSLRGGGAFSGANVLTF. The DNA of the CDR3 is TGTGCCAGCAGCCTCCGAGGAGGGGGCGCTTTCTCTGGGGCCAACGTCCTGACTTTC.

The chain is built from TRBV28 and TRBJ1-2; 12 nucleotides align to TRBD1. CDR1 and CDR2 (germline): MDHEN, SYDVKM. V lost 3 bases to trimming and J lost 5 bases; unmatched junction nucleotides: 4. This CDR3 contains 15 residues. The CDR3 loop reads CASSLGQGAWYGYTF. CDR3 sequence (DNA): TGTGCCAGCAGTTTGGGACAGGGGGCTTGGTATGGCTACACCTTC.

The chain carries TRBV18 and TRBJ2-3; D not certain. Germline CDR1 is KGHSH and CDR2 is LQKENI. V lost 0 bases, J lost 1 base, and 14 bases lay in between. CDR3 length: 17 residues. The CDR3 protein is CASSPPGSVIGTDTQYF. The CDR3 DNA follows: TGTGCCAGCTCACCACCGGGCTCCGTTATCGGCACAGATACGCAGTATTTT. Full variable domain (outside the CDR3, taken from reference TRBV18 and TRBJ2-3): NAGVMQNPRHLVRRRGQEARLRCSPMKGHSHVYWYRQLPEEGLKFMVYLQKENIIDESGMPKERFSAEFPKEGPSILRIQQVVRGDSAAYFCASSPPGSVIGTDTQYFGPGTRLTVL.